The 13 T cell receptor beta chains below come from one sample, sequenced in a study of T cells after yellow fever vaccination. TCRdb itself ran the 5' RACE reads through MiXCR, one entry per CDR3 protein. Here the sample spans some 500,000 distinct CDR3 sequences, 13% being singletons. Sample: PBMCs, taken on the day of the yellow fever booster vaccination. The receptors shown here come from a man aged 25 to 40 who received the YFV17D yellow fever vaccine.

The CDR3 region is CASSFRTGSDEQYF. CDR3 DNA sequence: TGCGCCAGCAGTTTCAGGACAGGGTCCGACGAGCAGTACTTC. This chain joins TRBV5-1 and TRBJ2-7; 8 bases are shared with TRBD1. After removal of 5 bases from V and 5 bases from J, the junction contained 9 bases not matched to a gene. CDR1 and CDR2 (germline): SGHRS, YFSETQ. The CDR3 loop spans 14 amino acids.

The chain employs TRBV7-2 and TRBJ1-2; tentative D call: TRBD1 (5 bases). The CDR3 sequence is 15 residues long. Germline V lookup: CDR1 SGHTA, CDR2 FQGNSA. V dropped 5 bases and J dropped 1 base, with 14 bases sitting between them. In nucleotides, the CDR3 is TGTGCCAGCAGCCCCGAGCTAAGGGGTAACTATGGCTACACCTTC. Translating it yields CASSPELRGNYGYTF.

This clonotype was observed a few times. This chain uses TRBV19 with TRBJ2-7, with a tentative D call TRBD1 (6 bases). Trimming cost V 4 bases and J 4 bases, with 14 bases left between them. Germline V lookup: CDR1 LNHDA, CDR2 SQIVND (reference sequence). The CDR3 is 14 amino acids. CDR3 amino acids: CASSTATGNYEQYF. The DNA of the CDR3 is TGTGCCAGTAGTACCGCGACAGGCAATTACGAGCAGTACTTC.

This clonotype was seen more than once but under ten times. The chain links TRBV7-2 to TRBJ2-6; 14 nucleotides agree with TRBD2. After removal of 5 bases from V and 5 bases from J, the junction contained 5 bases not matched to a gene. The CDR3 totals 17 residues. Germline V gene lookup returns CDR1 SGHTA and CDR2 FQGNSA. CDR3 region: CASSPGLAGVWANVLTF. The CDR3 DNA follows: TGTGCCAGCAGCCCGGGACTAGCGGGAGTCTGGGCCAACGTCCTGACTTTC.

V and J are TRBV3-1 and TRBJ2-4; tentatively, D is TRBD2 (6 bases). Germline lookup yields CDR1 LGHDT and CDR2 YNNKEL (reference sequence). There are 17 residues in the CDR3. The V end was cut by 0 bases, the J end by 9 bases, with 21 bases between. Here the CDR3 DNA reads TGTGCCAGCAGCCAAGATCTTTTGCCGGGACGGGGGAGCATTCAGTACTTC. Its translation: CASSQDLLPGRGSIQYF.

The sample holds a few counts of this clonotype. The genes are TRBV14 and TRBJ2-6; D is unclear. This CDR3 has 16 amino acids. The germline gives CDR1 SGHDN, CDR2 FVKESK. The V and J ends lost 0 bases and 0 bases respectively, with 6 bases between them. This CDR3 reads CASSQDRNSGANVLTF. The CDR3 DNA sequence: TGTGCCAGCAGCCAAGACCGTAACTCTGGGGCCAACGTCCTGACTTTC.

This chain connects TRBV7-2 to TRBJ2-7; D possibly corresponds to TRBD2 (6 bases). Germline V CDR1 and CDR2: SGHTA, FQGNSA. This CDR3 has 14 residues. V shed 0 bases and J shed 7 bases, with 13 bases lying between them. CDR3 residues: CASSLARGKWEQYF. CDR3 coding DNA: TGTGCCAGCAGCTTAGCGCGCGGGAAATGGGAGCAGTACTTC. The full variable domain, completed using reference TRBV7-2 and TRBJ2-7, is GAGVSQSPSNKVTEKGKDVELRCDPISGHTALYWYRQSLGQGLEFLIYFQGNSAPDKSGLPSDRFSAERTGGSVSTLTIQRTQQEDSAVYLCASSLARGKWEQYFGPGTRLTVT.

This chain uses TRBV7-9 with TRBJ1-4; D call uncertain. From germline, CDR1 is SEHNR and CDR2 FQNEAQ (reference sequence). V gave up 7 bases and J gave up 0 bases, with 9 bases separating them. The CDR3 consists of 14 residues. The CDR3 bases are TGTGCCAGCACCCTGGGGACAACTAATGAAAAACTGTTTTTT. Translated, it gives CASTLGTTNEKLFF.

In this sample, this clonotype turned up a few times. The V and J genes are TRBV4-3 and TRBJ2-1; 7 bases map to TRBD2. The CDR3 is 16 residues long. J lost 0 bases, V lost 4 bases, and 6 bases had no gene match. Germline values: CDR1 LGHNA, CDR2 YSLEER. CDR3 nucleotides: TGCGCCAGCAGCCCCGGGGGAGGGCCCTCCTACAATGAGCAGTTCTTC. It encodes CASSPGGGPSYNEQFF.

This clonotype was found a few times. The chain joins TRBV20-1 to TRBJ2-7; D possibly corresponds to TRBD2 (6 bases). Germline lookup yields CDR1 DFQATT and CDR2 SNEGSKA (reference sequence). The CDR3 spans 13 residues. V was clipped by 6 bases and J by 4 bases, with 16 bases between them. The CDR3 loop reads CSAKRLAIYEQYF. The CDR3 region has the DNA TGCAGTGCCAAGAGGCTAGCGATATACGAGCAGTACTTC.

This clonotype was observed a few times. The chain couples TRBV19 to TRBJ2-1; 7 nucleotides align to TRBD1. Germline V lookup: CDR1 LNHDA, CDR2 SQIVND (reference sequence). V was pared by 8 bases and J by 2 bases, with 6 bases of the junction left unmatched. There are 14 residues in the CDR3. The CDR3: CASRTGDPYNEQFF. The CDR3 coding sequence is TGTGCCAGTCGTACAGGGGATCCCTACAATGAGCAGTTCTTC.

This clonotype was recorded a few times. This chain uses TRBV4-3 with TRBJ2-1; TRBD2 matches 9 bases. J lost 8 bases, V lost 1 base, and 9 bases had no gene match. Germline assignment: CDR1 LGHNA and CDR2 YSLEER. This CDR3 has 16 residues. The chain's CDR3 is CASSQAPSGMSDEQFF. Written as DNA, the CDR3 is TGCGCCAGCAGCCAAGCGCCTAGCGGGATGTCCGATGAGCAGTTCTTC.

This clonotype came up many times. The V gene is TRBV6-5, the J gene TRBJ2-2; D not resolved. The V end lost 1 base, the J end lost 3 bases, and 0 bases lay between the germline ends. Germline-derived CDR1 and CDR2 are MNHEY and SVGAGI. This CDR3 has 12 amino acids. The CDR3 DNA reads as TGTGCCAGCAGTTACTACACCGGGGAGCTGTTTTTT. As protein: CASSYYTGELFF.